These 13 T cell receptor beta chains were all obtained from the same sample, sequenced in a study of blood T cell repertoires in COVID-19 (dated by TCRdb to 2020 to 2022). The library was prepared using the immunoSEQ multiplex PCR assay. Sourced from immuneACCESS, this table was stored by TCRdb with only in-frame sequences that have V and J called. A share of the clones is absent; for the studies checked, an unresolved V gene accounts for under half, and the remainder has no known explanation. Here the sample has roughly 200,000 clones; 94% occur a single time. The ten largest clonotypes hold 0.76% of the sample. The specimen was peripheral blood. These receptor sequences come from a young man with COVID-19, enrolled during active disease.

The chain employs TRBV5-1 and TRBJ1-1; D unresolved. V shed 5 bases and J shed 0 bases, with 14 bases lying between them. Germline loops: CDR1 SGHRS, CDR2 YFSETQ. This CDR3 has 15 residues. CDR3 bases: TGCGCCAGCAGGTCGAGTTCGGTCATGAACACTGAAGCTTTCTTT. Its protein is CASRSSSVMNTEAFF.

The chain couples TRBV19 to TRBJ1-1; 7 bases fit TRBD1. Germline trimming cut 8 bases from V and 2 bases from J; bases unmatched to any gene: 5. Germline V gene data show CDR1 as LNHDA and CDR2 as SQIVND (reference sequence). This CDR3 comprises 13 residues. CDR3 residues: CASLWTGNTEAFF. CDR3 sequence (DNA): TGTGCCAGTTTATGGACAGGTAACACTGAAGCTTTCTTT.

The CDR3 DNA sequence: TGTGCCAGCAGAGGAACTAGCGGGGGGGATATCTACGAGCAGTACTTC. Translated, it gives CASRGTSGGDIYEQYF. The genes are TRBV2 and TRBJ2-7, with 13 bases lining up with TRBD2. In germline, CDR1 is SNHLY, CDR2 FYNNEI. The CDR3 consists of 16 residues. J lost 3 bases, V lost 6 bases, and 8 bases had no gene match.

The chain has TRBV19 and TRBJ1-5; 9 nucleotides align to TRBD1. The germline V gene has CDR1 LNHDA and CDR2 SQIVND (reference sequence). The CDR3 consists of 18 residues. V lost 1 base, J lost 2 bases, and 9 bases stayed unmatched. The CDR3 spells CASSIVAGTGRGNQPQHF. The DNA of the CDR3 is TGTGCCAGTAGTATAGTGGCCGGGACAGGGAGAGGCAATCAGCCCCAGCATTTT.

This clone was counted a single time. The chain links TRBV29-1 to TRBJ1-2, with D uncertain. CDR1 is SQVTM, CDR2 ANQGSEA, per germline. The CDR3 consists of 11 residues. Trimming pared 5 bases from V and 2 bases from J, leaving 6 bases between. The CDR3 protein is CSVHGNYGYTF. CDR3 DNA: TGCAGCGTTCACGGGAACTATGGCTACACCTTC.

The rearrangement uses TRBV13 and TRBJ2-2, with D perhaps TRBD2 (5 bases). The CDR3 extends over 16 amino acids. Looked up from germline, CDR1 is PRHDT and CDR2 is FYEKMQ (reference sequence). Trimming took 1 base from V and 3 from J, leaving 12 bases between them. In nucleotides, the CDR3 is TGTGCCAGCAGCTTAGATTCGAAGCGGCACACCGGGGAGCTGTTTTTT. Residues: CASSLDSKRHTGELFF.

The chain joins TRBV3-1 (or the pseudogene TRBV3-2) to TRBJ1-2; D possibly corresponds to TRBD1 (5 bases). The V end lost 4 bases, the J end lost 3 bases, and 12 bases lay between the germline ends. The length of the CDR3 is 14 residues. Per the germline V gene, CDR1 is LGHDT and CDR2 is YNNKEL (reference sequence). The CDR3 region is CASSPRTFDYGYTF. For the CDR3, the DNA is TGTGCCAGCAGCCCACGGACATTCGACTATGGCTACACCTTC.

This clone appeared a single time. This chain joins TRBV11-2 and TRBJ2-3; TRBD2 matches at 8 bases. The V gene end was trimmed by 1 base and the J gene end by 0 bases; junction bases not matched to a gene: 6. Germline assignment: CDR1 SGHAT and CDR2 FQNNGV. CDR3 length: 17 amino acids. CDR3 DNA: TGTGCCAGCAGCTTAGGACGCGGGGGGCGAAGCACAGATACGCAGTATTTT. This translates into CASSLGRGGRSTDTQYF.

The rearrangement joins TRBV19 to TRBJ1-5; 9 bases line up with TRBD1. Germline lookup yields CDR1 LNHDA and CDR2 SQIVND (reference sequence). The CDR3 loop spans 16 amino acids. Trimming cost V 4 bases and J 2 bases; bases outside gene matches: 6. The CDR3 bases are TGTGCCAGTAGTACCGGGACAGGGATTGGCAATCAGCCCCAGCATTTT. Translated: CASSTGTGIGNQPQHF.

The V and J genes are TRBV6-5 and TRBJ2-2; D unresolved. V was cut by 7 bases and J by 0 bases, with 12 bases left in between. The CDR3 spans 15 residues. Germline V gene data show CDR1 as MNHEY and CDR2 as SVGAGI. CDR3 protein: CASILRHPNTGELFF. In nucleotides, the CDR3 is TGTGCCAGCATCTTACGACATCCGAACACCGGGGAGCTGTTTTTT.

The V and J genes are TRBV7-7 and TRBJ2-5; tentative D call: TRBD2 (5 bases). Deletions cut 1 base from V and 2 bases from J, with 17 bases between. The germline V gene encodes CDR1 SSHAT and CDR2 FNYEAQ (reference sequence). This CDR3 is built from 17 residues. Here the CDR3 DNA reads TGTGCCAGCAGCTTAGGGGTGCTAGCTGCTGTTCAAGAGACCCAGTACTTC. Encoded protein: CASSLGVLAAVQETQYF.

This chain links TRBV19 with TRBJ1-1; D possibly corresponds to TRBD1 (6 bases). The CDR3 contains 16 residues. The germline V gene has CDR1 LNHDA and CDR2 SQIVND (reference sequence). Trimming shortened V by 3 bases and J by 2 bases, and 16 bases separated the two germline ends. The CDR3 bases are TGTGCCAGTAGTATTGGACAGACTATTCATAACACTGAAGCTTTCTTT. Amino acids: CASSIGQTIHNTEAFF.

The chain employs TRBV5-1 and TRBJ1-1; tentatively, D is TRBD1 (6 bases). The CDR3 runs to 14 residues. The ends were cut back, 3 bases at V and 6 bases at J, with 15 bases in the middle. CDR1 and CDR2 (germline): SGHRS, YFSETQ. CDR3 loop: CASSSWGGDSEAFF. The CDR3 DNA follows: TGCGCCAGCAGCTCTTGGGGGGGCGATTCTGAAGCTTTCTTT.